By frequency in the sample, the clone carrying this T cell receptor beta chain is medium-sized (0.01 to 0.1%). Its antigen is unidentified. This CDR3 contains 14 residues. With 1 base removed from V and 6 bases from J, the gap between germline ends came to 14 bases. CDR1 and CDR2 from the germline V gene are DFQATT and SNEGSKA (reference sequence). MiXCR, run by TCRdb on the 5' RACE reads, gives a single entry per CDR3 protein. This table holds some 850 distinct CDR3 sequences, about 35% found once. This record belongs to a study of spatial heterogeneity in lung cancer. Study results and caveats: Mutation counts in tumors were tracked by counts of expanded intratumoral alpha and beta TCRs.

Regarding time point: sample taken at primary tumor resection. The chain combines TRBV20-1 with TRBJ2-3; D may correspond to TRBD1 or TRBD2 (6 bases each). The origin of this receptor is a male donor with early-stage non-small cell lung cancer. This specimen consisted of lung tumor tissue, obtained at surgery. CDR3 sequence reads: CSARGGGSGDTQYF. CDR3 nucleotide sequence: TGCAGTGCTAGAGGAGGGGGGTCCGGTGATACGCAGTATTTT.